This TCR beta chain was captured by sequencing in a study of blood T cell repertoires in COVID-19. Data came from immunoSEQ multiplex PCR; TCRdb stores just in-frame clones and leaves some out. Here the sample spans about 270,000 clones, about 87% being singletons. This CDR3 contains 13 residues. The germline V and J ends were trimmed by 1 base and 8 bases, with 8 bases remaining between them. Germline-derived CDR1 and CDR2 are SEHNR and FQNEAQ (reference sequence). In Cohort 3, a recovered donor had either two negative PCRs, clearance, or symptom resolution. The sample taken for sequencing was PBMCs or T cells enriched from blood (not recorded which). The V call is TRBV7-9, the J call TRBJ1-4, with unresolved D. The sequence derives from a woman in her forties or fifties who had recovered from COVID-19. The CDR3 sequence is CASSLDEREKLFF. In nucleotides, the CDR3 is TGTGCCAGCAGCTTAGACGAACGGGAAAAACTGTTTTTT.